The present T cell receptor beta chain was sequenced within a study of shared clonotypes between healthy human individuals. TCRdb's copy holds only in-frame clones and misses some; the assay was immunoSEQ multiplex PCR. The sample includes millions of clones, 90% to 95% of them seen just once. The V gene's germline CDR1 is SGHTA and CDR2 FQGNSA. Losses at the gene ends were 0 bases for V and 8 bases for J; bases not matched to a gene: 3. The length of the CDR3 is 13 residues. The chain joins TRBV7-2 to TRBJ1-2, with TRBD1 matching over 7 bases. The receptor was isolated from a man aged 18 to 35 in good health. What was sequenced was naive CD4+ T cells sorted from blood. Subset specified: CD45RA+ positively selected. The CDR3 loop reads CASSLAGGGGYTF. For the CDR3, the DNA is TGTGCCAGCAGCTTAGCAGGGGGCGGCGGCTACACCTTC.